This T cell receptor beta chain was sequenced in a study of blood T cell repertoires in COVID-19. V was clipped by 1 base and J by 7 bases, with 11 bases between them. Germline V lookup: CDR1 LGHDT, CDR2 YNNKEL (reference sequence). The CDR3 totals 15 residues. This table comes from immunoSEQ multiplex PCR, and its TCRdb copy is limited to in-frame clones, with some not included. In the table there are about 50,000 clones, around four fifths of which are singletons. The specimen sequenced was peripheral blood. The receptor comes from a human donor in a cohort sampled during active COVID-19. The chain is built from TRBV3-1 (or the pseudogene TRBV3-2) and TRBJ1-6; maybe TRBD1 (5 bases). The CDR3 region has the DNA TGTGCCAGCAGCCAAGGAGACAGTAAGAATTCACCCCTCCACTTT. Translated, it gives CASSQGDSKNSPLHF.